This TCR beta chain is from a study of blood T cell repertoires in COVID-19. Study summary: The United States, Italy and Spain provided the acute and convalescent COVID-19 samples. PBMCs, B-cell-depleted T cells, or T cells provided the cDNA or gDNA that made up the material.

In the original processing: Amplification with reference gene primers provided the estimates of nucleated cell counts. The repertoire was sequenced with immunoSEQ multiplex PCR; TCRdb's copy has only in-frame clones and lacks some. V, J and clone size were drawn from that table, and D and trimming were deduced from the DNA. This table holds about 180,000 clones, just over 85% found once. Unmatched junction bases numbered 5, after V lost 0 bases and J lost 1 base. Looked up from germline, CDR1 is GTSNPN and CDR2 is SVGIG (reference sequence). The CDR3 is 16 residues long. The sample comprised peripheral blood. The TCR was taken from a man in his forties or fifties with active or convalescent COVID-19. The chain recombines TRBV30 with TRBJ2-1; TRBD2 aligns across 8 bases. CDR3 amino acids: CAWSVPGGGSYNEQFF. The DNA of the CDR3 is TGTGCCTGGAGTGTACCGGGCGGGGGGTCCTACAATGAGCAGTTCTTC.